The next 8 T cell receptor beta chains were all read from a single sample in a study of shared clonotypes between healthy human individuals. Assay used: immunoSEQ multiplex PCR; TCRdb lists only in-frame clones, some missing. In the table there are roughly 2.6 million clones, roughly 92% of which are singletons. The sample consisted of naive CD4+ T cells sorted from blood. As to subset: CD45RA+ positively selected. These receptors all stem from a man aged 18 to 35 in good health.

V usage is TRBV6-6 and J usage is TRBJ1-2; D gene uncertain. CDR1 MNHNY and CDR2 SVGAGI come from the germline V gene (reference sequence). The CDR3 runs to 12 residues. Trimming stripped 2 bases from V and 3 bases from J, with 4 bases between. DNA of the CDR3: TGTGCCAGCAGTTACCGGGACTATGGCTACACCTTC. Its protein is CASSYRDYGYTF.

The J gene is TRBJ2-7, the V gene TRBV18, with 7 nucleotides matching TRBD1. Looked up from germline, CDR1 is KGHSH and CDR2 is LQKENI. The CDR3 contains 12 residues. V was clipped by 5 bases and J by 5 bases; unmatched bases: 3. The CDR3 protein is CASSSTGNEQYF. CDR3 in DNA: TGTGCCAGCTCATCGACAGGGAACGAGCAGTACTTC.

This clone was seen just once. The chain employs TRBV7-2 and TRBJ1-4, with D possibly matching TRBD1 (5 bases). Trimming left V 0 bases short and J 6 bases short, with 11 bases between. CDR3 size: 15 residues. Germline-derived CDR1 and CDR2 are SGHTA and FQGNSA. The CDR3 sequence: CASSLAGRIYEKLFF. In DNA, the CDR3 is TGTGCCAGCAGCTTAGCGGGGCGGATATATGAAAAACTGTTTTTT.

The J gene is TRBJ2-5, the V gene TRBV6-1; D possibly corresponds to TRBD1 (5 bases). Trimming removed 4 bases from V and 3 bases from J, with 6 bases in between. CDR1 is MNHNS, CDR2 SASEGT, per germline. The CDR3 runs 12 residues. The CDR3 nucleotides are TGTGCCAGCAGTGCAGGGAAAGAGACCCAGTACTTC. Translating it yields CASSAGKETQYF.

CDR3 protein: CASSSSRLAGVEETQYF. Written as DNA, the CDR3 is TGTGCCAGCAGCTCCAGTAGACTAGCGGGAGTGGAAGAGACCCAGTACTTC. The chain uses TRBV7-9 and TRBJ2-5, with 12 nucleotides matching TRBD2. The CDR3 is 17 amino acids. V shed 4 bases and J 3 bases; nucleotides not matched to a gene: 9. Germline CDR1 is SEHNR and CDR2 is FQNEAQ (reference sequence).

The rearrangement links TRBV30 to TRBJ1-4; D may be TRBD1 (6 bases). Germline V lookup: CDR1 GTSNPN, CDR2 SVGIG (reference sequence). This CDR3 has 14 residues. Trimming stripped 2 bases from V and 7 bases from J, with 14 bases between. CDR3 sequence (DNA): TGTGCCTGGAGTCCACAGGGTTGGGGTGAAAAACTGTTTTTT. This encodes CAWSPQGWGEKLFF.

This rearrangement joins TRBV5-1 to TRBJ1-5; a weak D match, TRBD1 (6 bases). From germline, CDR1 is SGHRS and CDR2 YFSETQ. The CDR3 length is 15 residues. With 4 bases removed from V and 2 bases from J, the gap between germline ends came to 13 bases. CDR3 in DNA: TGCGCCAGCAGCGTCGGACAGAACGGCAATCAGCCCCAGCATTTT. Residues: CASSVGQNGNQPQHF.

The count of this clone is one. This chain joins TRBV4-3 and TRBJ2-1; tentatively, D is TRBD2 (6 bases). CDR3 length: 15 residues. Germline V gives CDR1 LGHNA, CDR2 YSLEER. Trimming removed 3 bases from V and 4 bases from J, with 13 bases in between. The DNA of the CDR3 is TGCGCCAGCAGCCAGGAACCGAGCGGGTACAATGAGCAGTTCTTC. Its protein is CASSQEPSGYNEQFF.